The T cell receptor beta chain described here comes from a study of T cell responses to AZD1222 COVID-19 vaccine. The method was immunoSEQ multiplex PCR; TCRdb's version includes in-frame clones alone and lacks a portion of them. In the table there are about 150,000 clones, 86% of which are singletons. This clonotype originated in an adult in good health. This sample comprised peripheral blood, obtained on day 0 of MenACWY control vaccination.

This CDR3 reads CASSPERAEQYF. The DNA for the CDR3 is TGTGCCAGCAGCCCCGAGAGGGCCGAGCAGTACTTC. The V gene is TRBV7-8, the J gene TRBJ2-7; weak D call: TRBD2 (5 bases). The CDR3 extends over 12 amino acids. Trimming took off 5 bases at V and 6 bases at J, with 11 bases between the two ends. In germline, CDR1 is SGHVS, CDR2 FQNEAQ. Full variable domain (remainder filled in from reference TRBV7-8 and TRBJ2-7): GAGVSQSPRYKVAKRGQDVALRCDPISGHVSLFWYQQALGQGPEFLTYFQNEAQLDKSGLPSDRFFAERPEGSVSTLKIQRTQQEDSAVYLCASSPERAEQYFGPGTRLTVT.